This T cell receptor (beta chain) appears in the sequencing data of a study of ipilimumab plus nivolumab after autologous stem cell transplantation. Study in general: Myeloma patients were high-risk transplant-naive or relapsed within 3 years of first autologous transplant.

The CDR3 has 13 residues. Germline V lookup: CDR1 SNHLY, CDR2 FYNNEI. V lost 8 bases and J 6 bases, leaving 16 bases between the germline ends. The protocol was immunoSEQ multiplex PCR, while the TCRdb copy is restricted to in-frame clones and leaves out a portion. Among around 45,000 clones listed, approximately 90% were seen once. The source of this sequence is a male donor with multiple myeloma. This rearrangement joins TRBV2 to TRBJ1-2; unclear D gene. Sample: PBMCs, taken in a trial of ipilimumab plus nivolumab as post-transplant consolidation. The CDR3 region is CASEGNSYDGYTF. The CDR3 DNA follows: TGTGCCAGCGAGGGTAACAGTTATGATGGCTACACCTTC.